This entry concerns a single T cell receptor (beta chain). Its antigen remains undetermined. Within one base of it there is no much larger clone, and no base qualities were kept. The collaborating institutions used their own protocols to collect whole blood in K2EDTA tubes. For TCRbeta analysis, collaborators shipped samples as frozen whole blood, isolated PBMCs, or DNA extracted from either of those sample types. The data were taken from a study of blood T cell repertoires in COVID-19 (dated by TCRdb to 2019 to 2021). For the wider study: Samples covering the acute and convalescent phases of COVID-19 were provided by collaborators in the United States, Italy and Spain. Subjects who had been exposed to COVID-19, were actively infected with it, or had recovered from it provided the deeply sampled blood TCRbeta repertoires that made up the dataset. Nearly every sample came with metadata listing a de-identified subject ID, COVID-19 status, age in years and sex. The repertoires were released in a freely available public database meant as a resource for research on the immune response to SARS-CoV-2. The material from the prospective study consisted of cDNA or gDNA derived from T cells, B-cell-depleted T cells, or PBMCs. HLA class I and class II types, where available, came from metadata supplied by the sample provider rather than from assay-based typing. Samples came from the ongoing ImmuneRACE study (first 160 participants) plus 1,254 subjects from 6 global collaborators. Beyond this particular receptor, the publication reports: How much clinical and demographic metadata was included differed by source and by participant, and the metadata was provided uncurated.

Taken from the germline V gene, the CDR1 and CDR2 loops are MDHEN and SYDVKM. Trimming leaves V shorter by 2 bases and J shorter by 5 bases, with the junction holding 4 bases beyond the gene matches. The CDR3 runs 14 amino acids, cysteine and phenylalanine included. The read is trimmed to its CDR3 DNA, 42 bases read in frame from base 1. TCRbeta CDR3 regions were amplified from genomic DNA using the immunoSEQ Assay, a bias-controlled multiplex PCR. Under the source paper's analysis protocol: The number of nucleated cells in each sample was estimated by amplification of reference gene primers within the assay. To quantify the absolute abundance of each unique TCRbeta CDR3 rearrangement, sequence reads were collapsed and filtered. For each sample, productive Simpson clonality was calculated as the square root of Simpson's diversity index over productive rearrangements. TCRdb limited this immuneACCESS table to in-frame rearrangements with V and J called. A share of clones is missing; checked studies link under half to unresolved V genes, and the rest is unexplained. That table supplies the V and J calls and clone size; D and trimming were determined from the DNA. This sample comprises fewer than 150,000 clones, approximately 85% of them detected only once. 4.3% of the sample is taken by the ten largest.

The sequenced material came from peripheral blood. Here the chain combines TRBV28 and TRBJ1-1, with 8 middle bases fitting TRBD1. The receptor's source is a human donor in a cohort sampled during active COVID-19. The DNA is as follows: TGTGCCAGCAGTTTAGACAGGGGTAGTACTGAAGCTTTCTTT. The encoded protein is CASSLDRGSTEAFF.